One sample yielded the 7 T cell receptor beta chains listed below, sequenced in a study of technical replicates of blood from several donors. Repertoires were generated with immunoSEQ multiplex PCR, while TCRdb's copy carries only in-frame clones and drops some. The repertoire consists of some 80,000 clones, with roughly 95% occurring once and the leading ten covering roughly 0.36%. Sequencing used T cells isolated from PBMCs. All receptors derive from a human donor in good health.

The V call is TRBV10-3, the J call TRBJ2-7, with D hard to call. There are 13 residues in the CDR3. Germline assignment: CDR1 ENHRY and CDR2 SYGVKD. V was pared by 6 bases and J by 4 bases, with 13 bases between. The CDR3 region has the DNA TGTGCCATCAGAAGCGAGAACCTTTACGAGCAGTACTTC. As protein: CAIRSENLYEQYF.

The CDR3 nucleotides read TGCGCCAGCAGTGAGACAGGGGGGCTAAACACTGAAGCTTTCTTT. Encoded protein: CASSETGGLNTEAFF. The chain uses TRBV10-2 and TRBJ1-1; 8 bases align to TRBD1. Per the germline V gene, CDR1 is WSHSY and CDR2 is SAAADI. This CDR3 is 15 amino acids long. V lost 2 bases, J lost 2 bases, and 4 bases stayed unmatched.

J is TRBJ2-7 and V is TRBV27, with a weak D call TRBD2 (6 bases). Trimming left V 5 bases short and J 2 bases short, with 10 bases between. This CDR3 region has 13 residues. Germline V gene data show CDR1 as MNHEY and CDR2 as SMNVEV (reference sequence). This CDR3 reads CASSRKRAYEQYF. CDR3 sequence (DNA): TGTGCCAGCAGTCGGAAGCGGGCCTACGAGCAGTACTTC.

The rearrangement links TRBV11-1 to TRBJ2-7; 9 bases are a match to TRBD1. From germline, CDR1 is SGHAT and CDR2 FQDESV (reference sequence). J lost 5 bases, V lost 5 bases, and 7 bases had no gene match. The CDR3 length is 14 residues. In nucleotides, the CDR3 is TGTGCCAGCAGCCTCCCGGGACAGGGTAACGAGCAGTACTTC. As protein: CASSLPGQGNEQYF. Using reference TRBV11-1 and TRBJ2-7 for the parts outside the CDR3, the full variable domain is EAEVAQSPRYKITEKSQAVAFWCDPISGHATLYWYRQILGQGPELLVQFQDESVVDDSQLPKDRFSAERLKGVDSTLKIQPAELGDSAMYLCASSLPGQGNEQYFGPGTRLTVT.

The rearrangement uses TRBV9 and TRBJ1-2, with 8 bases that match TRBD1. Looked up from germline, CDR1 is SGDLS and CDR2 is YYNGEE. CDR3 size: 13 residues. The trim removed 2 bases at V and 6 bases at J, leaving 3 bases unmatched. Here the CDR3 reads CASSVRQGHGYTF. The CDR3 nucleotides are TGTGCCAGCAGCGTTAGACAGGGGCATGGCTACACCTTC.

The chain has TRBV28 and TRBJ1-1; the D gene is possibly TRBD1 (6 bases). The ends were cut back, 1 base at V and 4 bases at J, with 10 bases in the middle. Germline CDR1 reads MDHEN; CDR2 reads SYDVKM. CDR3 size: 14 residues. CDR3 nucleotide sequence: TGTGCCAGCAGTTTATCTACAGGGACCACTGAAGCTTTCTTT. Amino acid sequence: CASSLSTGTTEAFF. Looking up the rest from reference TRBV28 and TRBJ1-1 gives the full variable domain: DVKVTQSSRYLVKRTGEKVFLECVQDMDHENMFWYRQDPGLGLRLIYFSYDVKMKEKGDIPEGYSVSREKKERFSLILESASTNQTSMYLCASSLSTGTTEAFFGQGTRLTVV.

This chain joins TRBV27 and TRBJ2-1; 7 bases are shared with TRBD1. Germline loops: CDR1 MNHEY, CDR2 SMNVEV (reference sequence). The CDR3 extends over 15 amino acids. Trimming removed 5 bases from V and 4 bases from J; junction bases left unmatched: 8. CDR3 coding DNA: TGTGCCAGCAGTCCCCTCGGGACAGAGTACAATGAGCAGTTCTTC. Protein: CASSPLGTEYNEQFF.